This T cell receptor (beta chain) was identified in a study of prognosis after radiotherapy for stage I lung cancer. The sample holds many counts of this clonotype. The target antigen is unknown. Because the CDR3's place on the DNA is in doubt, the DNA is left out and the CDR3 is given as listed by TCRdb. Study-level points and caveats: Patients with distant metastases had lower Shannon entropy after stereotactic body radiation therapy. A difference in TRBV and TRBJ gene usage was reportedly seen between patients with and without metastases.

Genomic DNA yielded TCR beta CDR3, amplified by two-round multiplex PCR. Individual primers that were specific to each TRBV and TRBJ gene served in first-round PCR. Using its own MiXCR run on the multiplex PCR reads, TCRdb lists one record per CDR3 protein. The sample has about 17,000 distinct CDR3 sequences, about 17% seen once. The clonotype was recovered from a donor aged 50 or older with non-small cell lung cancer. Sequences were derived from PBMCs, sampled before or after stereotactic body radiation therapy (not recorded which).

The chain's CDR3 is CASSSSGLGQYF. The rearrangement links TRBV6-5 to TRBJ2-7; the table's D gene call, TRBD2, was not cross checked with the DNA. Inclusive of both ends, the CDR3 amounts to 12 amino acids. The V gene's germline CDR1 is MNHEY and CDR2 SVGAGI.